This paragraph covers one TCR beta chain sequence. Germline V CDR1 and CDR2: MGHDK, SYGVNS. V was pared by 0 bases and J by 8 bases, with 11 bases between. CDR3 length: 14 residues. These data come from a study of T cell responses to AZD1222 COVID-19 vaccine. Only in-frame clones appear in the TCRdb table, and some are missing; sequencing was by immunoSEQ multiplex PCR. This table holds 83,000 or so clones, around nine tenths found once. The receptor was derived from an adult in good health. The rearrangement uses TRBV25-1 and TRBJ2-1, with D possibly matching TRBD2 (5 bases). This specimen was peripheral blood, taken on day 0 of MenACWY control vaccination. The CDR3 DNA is TGTGCCAGCAGTGAATATGGTCTAGCAGATGAGCAGTTCTTC. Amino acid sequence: CASSEYGLADEQFF.